The 25 T cell receptor beta chains reported below all come from one sample, sequenced in a study of T cells in Graves' hyperthyroidism and ophthalmopathy. From RNA transcripts, TCR beta CDR3 regions were amplified. HTBI primers were the set used in a first-round RT-PCR of the TCR CDR3. TCRdb redid the calling of the multiplex PCR reads with MiXCR, one entry per CDR3 protein. The sample consists of roughly 640,000 distinct CDR3 sequences, about a sixth of them appearing once. Input material: blood. All receptors derive from a woman aged 40 to 55 with Graves' ophthalmopathy.

J is TRBJ1-2 and V is TRBV11-2, with D possibly being TRBD1 (6 bases). This CDR3 comprises 15 residues. Trimming left V 5 bases short and J 8 bases short, with 21 bases between. Germline CDR1 is SGHAT and CDR2 is FQNNGV. This CDR3 reads CASSQHAAGEGGYTF. In nucleotides, the CDR3 is TGTGCCAGCAGCCAACACGCCGCAGGGGAAGGAGGCTACACCTTC. The variable domain in full, completed from reference TRBV11-2 and TRBJ1-2, reads EAGVAQSPRYKIIEKRQSVAFWCNPISGHATLYWYQQILGQGPKLLIQFQNNGVVDDSQLPKDRFSAERLKGVDSTLKIQPAKLEDSAVYLCASSQHAAGEGGYTFGSGTRLTVV.

Many counts were recorded for this clonotype. In nucleotides, the CDR3 is TGTGCCAGCAGTGACGGGGGCAGCTTATTGAACACTGAAGCTTTCTTT. This gives the protein CASSDGGSLLNTEAFF. V is TRBV2 and J is TRBJ1-1; the D gene is possibly TRBD1 (6 bases). V gave up 3 bases and J gave up 0 bases, with 14 bases separating them. The length of the CDR3 is 16 residues. The V gene's germline CDR1 is SNHLY and CDR2 FYNNEI.

The CDR3 sequence is CASSAQPGQGADEQYF. CDR3 in DNA: TGTGCCAGCAGCGCTCAACCGGGACAGGGGGCGGACGAGCAGTACTTC. This rearrangement joins TRBV9 to TRBJ2-7; TRBD1 matches at 12 bases. The J segment lost 5 bases and the V segment lost 3 bases, leaving 9 bases of the junction unmatched. From germline, CDR1 is SGDLS and CDR2 YYNGEE. The CDR3 is made up of 16 amino acids.

The CDR3 DNA reads TGTGCCAGCAGTTGCGAGGGGGATACGCAGTATTTT. It is translated as CASSCEGDTQYF. The rearrangement joins TRBV6-9 to TRBJ2-3; D may match TRBD1 or TRBD2 (5 bases each). V lost 4 bases and J lost 6, with 8 bases in between. Per germline, CDR1 MNHGY and CDR2 SVAAGI. CDR3 length equals 12 residues.

V and J are TRBV12-3 or TRBV12-4 and TRBJ1-4, with D perhaps TRBD1 (6 bases). The CDR3 loop spans 16 amino acids. V lost 3 bases to trimming and J lost 3 bases, with 14 bases between them. The CDR3 sequence is CASSFRTGAANEKLFF. The CDR3 coding sequence is TGTGCCAGCAGTTTTAGGACGGGGGCAGCTAATGAAAAACTGTTTTTT.

The chain carries TRBV20-1 and TRBJ1-6, with 10 positions matching TRBD1. The CDR3 is 13 residues long. Germline V gene lookup returns CDR1 DFQATT and CDR2 SNEGSKA (reference sequence). Unmatched junction bases numbered 1, after V lost 4 bases and J lost 7 bases. The CDR3 loop is CSAKGQGNSPLHF. As DNA, the CDR3 is TGCAGTGCTAAGGGACAGGGGAATTCACCCCTCCACTTT.

In this sample, this clonotype turned up a few times. The rearrangement uses TRBV28 and TRBJ2-7; D is tentatively TRBD1 or TRBD2 (6 bases each). Germline-derived CDR1 and CDR2 are MDHEN and SYDVKM. The CDR3 has 13 amino acids. The V and J ends lost 6 bases and 3 bases respectively, with 12 bases between them. CDR3 region: CASSRGLHYEQYF. As DNA, the CDR3 is TGTGCCAGCAGCAGGGGACTCCACTACGAGCAGTACTTC. The full variable domain, in which reference TRBV28 and TRBJ2-7 provide the parts outside the CDR3, is DVKVTQSSRYLVKRTGEKVFLECVQDMDHENMFWYRQDPGLGLRLIYFSYDVKMKEKGDIPEGYSVSREKKERFSLILESASTNQTSMYLCASSRGLHYEQYFGPGTRLTVT.

The V and J genes are TRBV19 and TRBJ2-3; possibly TRBD1 for D (6 bases). Trimming shortened V by 1 base and J by 0 bases, and 8 bases separated the two germline ends. Germline V CDR1 and CDR2: LNHDA, SQIVND (reference sequence). The CDR3 covers 15 residues. CDR3 bases: TGTGCCAGTAGTATAGCAGGGGACAGCACAGATACGCAGTATTTT. Its protein is CASSIAGDSTDTQYF.

The rearrangement joins TRBV28 to TRBJ2-5; weak D call: TRBD2 (6 bases). V shed 6 bases and J shed 2 bases, with 10 bases lying between them. Looked up from germline, CDR1 is MDHEN and CDR2 is SYDVKM. The CDR3 spans 13 residues. DNA for the CDR3: TGTGCCAGCAGCGCCGGGACTCAAGAGACCCAGTACTTC. Translating gives CASSAGTQETQYF.

This clonotype turned up a few times. J is TRBJ2-2 and V is TRBV12-3 or TRBV12-4; perhaps TRBD1 as D (5 bases). Trimming took off 10 bases at V and 2 bases at J, with 8 bases between the two ends. There are 12 residues in the CDR3. CDR3 nucleotide sequence: TGTGCCATCCAGGGTAACACCGGGGAGCTGTTTTTT. It is translated as CAIQGNTGELFF.

This clonotype appeared many times. The genes are TRBV3-1 and TRBJ2-5; no definite D call. The CDR3 consists of 13 residues. Germline CDR1 LGHDT, CDR2 YNNKEL (reference sequence). V lost 1 base and J 5 bases, leaving 8 bases between the germline ends. The CDR3 spells CASSQGARETQYF. The CDR3 DNA reads as TGTGCCAGCAGCCAAGGGGCGAGGGAGACCCAGTACTTC.

This clonotype was observed at least ten times. V gene TRBV13 combines with J gene TRBJ1-1; TRBD1 might be the D (5 bases). Trimming shortened V by 6 bases and J by 1 base, and 15 bases separated the two germline ends. CDR1 is PRHDT and CDR2 is FYEKMQ in the germline V gene (reference sequence). This CDR3 region has 15 residues. The CDR3 sequence: CASSFRVNKNTEAFF. Here the CDR3 DNA reads TGTGCCAGCAGTTTCAGGGTCAATAAGAACACTGAAGCTTTCTTT. The full variable domain, completed using reference TRBV13 and TRBJ1-1, is AAGVIQSPRHLIKEKRETATLKCYPIPRHDTVYWYQQGPGQDPQFLISFYEKMQSDKGSIPDRFSAQQFSDYHSELNMSSLELGDSALYFCASSFRVNKNTEAFFGQGTRLTVV.

This clonotype appeared many times. The V call is TRBV30, the J call TRBJ1-2; 7 bases agree with TRBD1. The CDR3 runs 14 residues. V lost 3 bases, J lost 5 bases, and 9 bases stayed unmatched. Germline assignment: CDR1 GTSNPN and CDR2 SVGIG (reference sequence). In nucleotides, the CDR3 is TGTGCCTGGAGCGTAAAAGCAGGGGGATATGGCTACACCTTC. It translates to CAWSVKAGGYGYTF.

This clonotype was seen a handful of times. The CDR3 is CASSYSRRLTSTDTQYF. The CDR3 DNA reads as TGTGCCAGCAGTTACTCCCGCAGGCTTACTAGCACAGATACGCAGTATTTT. J is TRBJ2-3 and V is TRBV6-5; D unclear. The CDR3 spans 17 residues. Germline V lookup: CDR1 MNHEY, CDR2 SVGAGI. V was cut by 0 bases and J by 0 bases, with 13 bases left in between.

As DNA, the CDR3 is TGTGCCAGCAGCCGACTAGCGGGAGGGGACACCGGGGAGCTGTTTTTT. Its translation: CASSRLAGGDTGELFF. V gene TRBV5-8 combines with J gene TRBJ2-2; 14 bases line up with TRBD2. V was pared by 4 bases and J by 3 bases, with 2 bases of the junction left unmatched. CDR3 length: 16 amino acids. Germline V gives CDR1 SGHTS, CDR2 YDEGEE.

This clonotype has a handful of counts. The V and J genes are TRBV18 and TRBJ2-5, with 11 positions matching TRBD2. This CDR3 comprises 16 residues. V lost 3 bases, J lost 2 bases, and 5 bases stayed unmatched. CDR1 and CDR2 (germline): KGHSH, LQKENI. CDR3 region: CASSPLGLAVQETQYF. The CDR3 nucleotides are TGTGCCAGCTCACCTTTGGGACTAGCGGTTCAAGAGACCCAGTACTTC.

The J gene is TRBJ2-5, the V gene TRBV20-1; 7 bases match TRBD2. After removal of 6 bases from V and 2 bases from J, the junction contained 15 bases not matched to a gene. The CDR3 contains 16 residues. Germline-derived CDR1 and CDR2 are DFQATT and SNEGSKA (reference sequence). Here the CDR3 reads CSAKGEGRDFQETQYF. CDR3 bases: TGCAGTGCGAAAGGGGAGGGTCGAGACTTTCAAGAGACCCAGTACTTC.

At least ten counts were recorded for this clonotype. An end of the junction does not agree with germline; a read error may underlie this. The genes are TRBV12-3 or TRBV12-4 and TRBJ2-5, with D perhaps TRBD1 or TRBD2 (6 bases each). This CDR3 spans 14 amino acids. The CDR3 is CASSLGGGAETQYF. CDR3 DNA sequence: TGTGCCAGCAGCTTAGGAGGGGGAGCTGAGACCCAGTACTTC.

This clonotype was recorded a few times. The junction departs from the called germline gene at one end, perhaps through a read error. This chain links TRBV6-4 with TRBJ2-7, with D tentatively TRBD2 (5 bases). From germline, CDR1 is MRHNA and CDR2 SNTAGT. CDR3 length: 15 residues. The CDR3 region is CASSYSRVGKYEQYF. In DNA, the CDR3 is TGTGCCAGCAGTTACTCGAGGGTAGGGAAGTACGAGCAGTACTTC.

This clonotype was seen ten or more times. The chain is built from TRBV3-1 and TRBJ2-7; 9 positions match TRBD2. The V segment lost 1 base and the J segment 2 bases; nucleotides outside the gene matches: 6. CDR1 is LGHDT, CDR2 YNNKEL, per germline (reference sequence). The CDR3 has 16 residues. The chain's CDR3 is CASSQGFLAGPYEQYF. Written as DNA, the CDR3 is TGTGCCAGCAGCCAAGGGTTCCTAGCGGGACCCTACGAGCAGTACTTC.

As to this clonotype: A much larger clone lies one base from this, so it may be a read error. The V and J genes are TRBV3-1 and TRBJ2-3, with 8 nucleotides matching TRBD1. Germline V CDR1 and CDR2: LGHDT, YNNKEL (reference sequence). The CDR3 sequence is 16 residues long. The J segment lost 4 bases and the V segment lost 5 bases, leaving 11 bases of the junction unmatched. CDR3 protein: CASSVGQGPYADTQYF. The CDR3, as DNA: TGTGCCAGCAGCGTAGGACAGGGCCCATACGCAGATACGCAGTATTTT.

This clonotype was detected only a few times. This sequence joins TRBV6-9 and TRBJ2-2; 10 nucleotides line up with TRBD1. Germline lookup yields CDR1 MNHGY and CDR2 SVAAGI. J gave up 6 bases and V 7 bases, and 5 bases lay outside the gene matches. The CDR3 has 14 residues. In DNA form, the CDR3 reads TGTGCCAGCACGTTCGGACAGGGGGCCGGGGAGCTGTTTTTT. The encoded protein is CASTFGQGAGELFF.

This clonotype was counted many times. The chain carries TRBV12-3 or TRBV12-4 and TRBJ2-3; 13 nucleotides align to TRBD2. The CDR3 is 16 amino acids. With V trimmed by 5 bases and J by 5 bases, 7 bases remained unmatched. CDR3 residues: CASSPLAGGPGDTQYF. In DNA, the CDR3 is TGTGCCAGCAGTCCACTAGCGGGGGGGCCTGGAGATACGCAGTATTTT.

This clonotype was observed many times. J is TRBJ1-6 and V is TRBV2, with D unclear. Germline V CDR1 and CDR2: SNHLY, FYNNEI. V lost 4 bases to trimming and J lost 7 bases, with 11 bases between them. There are 14 residues in the CDR3. The chain's CDR3 is CASSGREGNSPLHF. As DNA, the CDR3 is TGTGCCAGCAGTGGCCGGGAGGGAAATTCACCCCTCCACTTT.

The table lists this clonotype with many counts. V and J are TRBV28 and TRBJ2-1, with D possibly matching TRBD1 (6 bases). The germline V and J ends were trimmed by 4 bases and 12 bases, with 13 bases remaining between them. The CDR3 runs 12 residues. Germline V gene sequence: CDR1 MDHEN, CDR2 SYDVKM. The CDR3 spells CASSSPTGRQFF. CDR3 nucleotide sequence: TGTGCCAGCAGTTCCCCGACAGGAAGGCAGTTCTTC.